These 3 T cell receptor beta chains originate from one sample sequenced in a study of blood T cell repertoires in COVID-19. Method: immunoSEQ multiplex PCR; TCRdb's copy keeps in-frame clones and lacks some. The sample consists of fewer than 350,000 clones, roughly 85% of them appearing once. Sample: PBMCs or T cells enriched from blood (not recorded which). The receptors originated from a woman aged 50 to 60 who had recovered from COVID-19.

V usage is TRBV5-1 and J usage is TRBJ2-7; D might be TRBD1 (6 bases). V was pared by 4 bases and J by 2 bases, with 13 bases between. In germline, CDR1 is SGHRS, CDR2 YFSETQ. The CDR3 is made up of 14 amino acids. CDR3 DNA: TGCGCCAGCAGCCGAACGGACAGAGCCTACGAGCAGTACTTC. This gives the protein CASSRTDRAYEQYF.

The chain combines TRBV29-1 with TRBJ1-2; 7 nucleotides line up with TRBD1. This CDR3 has 12 residues. From germline, CDR1 is SQVTM and CDR2 ANQGSEA. Losses at the gene ends were 5 bases for V and 4 bases for J; bases not matched to a gene: 4. Here the CDR3 DNA reads TGCAGCGTTTCGGACAGGCTCTATGGCTACACCTTC. Translating gives CSVSDRLYGYTF.

This chain links TRBV18 with TRBJ1-1; D is unresolved. The CDR3 extends over 15 amino acids. The V gene lost 3 bases and the J gene lost 1 base, with 12 bases spanning the gap. Germline V gives CDR1 KGHSH, CDR2 LQKENI. CDR3 protein: CASSPPEGGNTEAFF. The CDR3 DNA is TGTGCCAGCTCACCGCCAGAGGGTGGGAACACTGAAGCTTTCTTT.